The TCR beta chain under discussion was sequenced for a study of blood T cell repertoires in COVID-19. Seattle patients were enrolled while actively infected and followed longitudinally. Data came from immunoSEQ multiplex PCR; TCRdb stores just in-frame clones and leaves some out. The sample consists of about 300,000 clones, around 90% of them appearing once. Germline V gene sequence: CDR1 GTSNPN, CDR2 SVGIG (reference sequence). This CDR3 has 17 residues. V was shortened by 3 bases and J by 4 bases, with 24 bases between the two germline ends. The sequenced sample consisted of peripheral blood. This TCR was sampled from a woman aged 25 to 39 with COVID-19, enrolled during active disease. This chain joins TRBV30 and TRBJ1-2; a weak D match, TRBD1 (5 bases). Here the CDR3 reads CAWSARGTPMEGYGYTF. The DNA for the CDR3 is TGTGCCTGGAGCGCTCGGGGGACGCCCATGGAGGGCTATGGCTACACCTTC.